This entry features one T cell receptor (beta chain) sequence. Antigen unknown. This sample was taken from a study of T cells after yellow fever vaccination. Study-wide findings and caveats: Most primary-vaccination clones recurred post-booster (roughly 96% CD4, about 90% CD8).

MiXCR was run by TCRdb on the 5' RACE reads, yielding one entry per CDR3 protein. This sample has about 160,000 distinct CDR3 sequences, with around 9.3% found just once. This CDR3 contains 17 residues. Trimming took 7 bases from V and 3 from J, leaving 25 bases between them. The sample here was CD8+ T cells sorted from PBMCs, taken 45 days after the yellow fever booster vaccination. The chain links TRBV23-1 to TRBJ2-7; a possible D gene is TRBD2 (6 bases). TRBV23-1 is classed as an ORF, of uncertain function. This sequence originates from a man aged 18-30 years who received the YFV17D yellow fever vaccine. CDR3 protein: CASTPIPPVVGGYEQYF. CDR3 sequence (DNA): TGCGCCAGCACCCCAATCCCCCCCGTAGTGGGGGGCTACGAGCAGTACTTC.